These T cell receptor beta chains were read from a single sample in a study of CD8 T cells in Susac syndrome. TCRdb reprocessed the immunoSEQ multiplex PCR reads via MiXCR and lists one record per CDR3 protein. Of roughly 170,000 distinct CDR3 sequences in the sample, over 85% were seen once. Input material: CD4+ T cells from PBMCs. The receptors derive from a human donor with multiple sclerosis. The CDR3 runs from the conserved cysteine through the conserved F or W. Each record gives: V gene, D gene, J gene, clone size, CDR3 DNA, CDR3 protein. A D gene is named only where the DNA matches it firmly. Clone size is shown for a subset of rows, as once, few, many or a class of expanded clone.

v_call: TRBV11-2; d_call: .; j_call: TRBJ2-7; clone_size: .; cdr3_nt: TGTGCCAGCAGCTTAGTAGGTGGAGGGATCCCATCCGAGCAGTACTTC; cdr3_aa: CASSLVGGGIPSEQYF
v_call: TRBV14; d_call: TRBD2; j_call: TRBJ2-7; clone_size: .; cdr3_nt: TGTGCCAGCAGCCCGCGACTAGCGGGCGAGCAGTACTTC; cdr3_aa: CASSPRLAGEQYF
v_call: TRBV27; d_call: .; j_call: TRBJ2-7; clone_size: .; cdr3_nt: TGTGCCAGCAGTTTATCAGGGCCGGGGGATCTATACTTC; cdr3_aa: CASSLSGPGDLYF
v_call: TRBV3-1; d_call: TRBD2; j_call: TRBJ2-5; clone_size: .; cdr3_nt: TGTGCCAGCAGCCAAGCGTTACTAGCGGGAGAGACCCAGTACTTC; cdr3_aa: CASSQALLAGETQYF
v_call: TRBV20-1; d_call: TRBD2; j_call: TRBJ2-1; clone_size: .; cdr3_nt: TGCAGTTCGTATTTGAGCGGGAGTAACAATGAGCAGTTCTTC; cdr3_aa: CSSYLSGSNNEQFF
v_call: TRBV6-2/TRBV6-3; d_call: TRBD2; j_call: TRBJ2-2; clone_size: .; cdr3_nt: TGTGCCAGCAAGGGACTAGCGAACACCGGGGAGCTGTTTTTT; cdr3_aa: CASKGLANTGELFF
v_call: TRBV20-1; d_call: .; j_call: TRBJ1-2; clone_size: .; cdr3_nt: TGCAGTGCTAGAGTAATTGCTAACTATGGCTACACCTTC; cdr3_aa: CSARVIANYGYTF
v_call: TRBV9; d_call: TRBD2; j_call: TRBJ2-3; clone_size: .; cdr3_nt: TGTGCCAGCAGCGTTGGAGCGGGAGAAGTCACAGATACGCAGTATTTT; cdr3_aa: CASSVGAGEVTDTQYF
v_call: TRBV6-1; d_call: TRBD1; j_call: TRBJ2-7; clone_size: .; cdr3_nt: TGTGCCAGCCGGGACAGGGTTACCTACGAGCAGTACTTC; cdr3_aa: CASRDRVTYEQYF
v_call: TRBV11-2; d_call: TRBD2; j_call: TRBJ2-7; clone_size: .; cdr3_nt: TGTGCCAGCAGAAAACCCGGGGGGCCTAGCGGGAGGCGCGAGCAGTACTTC; cdr3_aa: CASRKPGGPSGRREQYF
v_call: TRBV12-3/TRBV12-4; d_call: .; j_call: TRBJ2-3; clone_size: .; cdr3_nt: TGTGCCAGCACCATTTTCCAGGGACAAATAACAGATACGCAGTATTTT; cdr3_aa: CASTIFQGQITDTQYF
v_call: TRBV19; d_call: TRBD2; j_call: TRBJ2-3; clone_size: once; cdr3_nt: TGTGCCAGTAGTATCGGAAATAGCGGGAGTGATACGCAGTATTTT; cdr3_aa: CASSIGNSGSDTQYF
v_call: TRBV5-1; d_call: TRBD1; j_call: TRBJ2-7; clone_size: .; cdr3_nt: TGCGCCAGCAGCGGGGACAGCCTTAGTGGCGAGCAGTACTTC; cdr3_aa: CASSGDSLSGEQYF
v_call: TRBV20-1; d_call: TRBD2; j_call: TRBJ2-1; clone_size: .; cdr3_nt: TGCAGTGCTAGTGATGACACCGGGACTAAGCAGTTCTTC; cdr3_aa: CSASDDTGTKQFF
v_call: TRBV12-3/TRBV12-4; d_call: TRBD2; j_call: TRBJ2-1; clone_size: .; cdr3_nt: TGTGCCAGCAAAGGAAGGACTAGCGGGTACTACAATGAGCAGTTCTTC; cdr3_aa: CASKGRTSGYYNEQFF
v_call: TRBV2; d_call: TRBD2; j_call: TRBJ2-5; clone_size: .; cdr3_nt: TGTGCCAGCATCCGGGACTACACCGAGACCCAGTACTTC; cdr3_aa: CASIRDYTETQYF
v_call: TRBV4-1; d_call: .; j_call: TRBJ2-7; clone_size: .; cdr3_nt: TGCGCCAGCAGCCAAAGCCCGCAGGCCGGAGCCTACGAGCAGTACTTC; cdr3_aa: CASSQSPQAGAYEQYF
v_call: TRBV7-2; d_call: .; j_call: TRBJ2-7; clone_size: .; cdr3_nt: TGTGCCAGCAGCTGGCTTGGTAGCTCCTACGAGCAGTACTTC; cdr3_aa: CASSWLGSSYEQYF
v_call: TRBV2; d_call: .; j_call: TRBJ1-1; clone_size: .; cdr3_nt: TGTGCCAGCAGTATCATGAACACTGAAGCTTTCTTT; cdr3_aa: CASSIMNTEAFF
v_call: TRBV18; d_call: .; j_call: TRBJ2-5; clone_size: .; cdr3_nt: TGTGCCAGCTCACCGGGTTCGGAAGAGACCCAGTACTTC; cdr3_aa: CASSPGSEETQYF
v_call: TRBV15; d_call: .; j_call: TRBJ1-1; clone_size: .; cdr3_nt: TGTGCCACCAGCGTCGGACTGAAGAACACTGAAGCTTTCTTT; cdr3_aa: CATSVGLKNTEAFF
v_call: TRBV28; d_call: .; j_call: TRBJ1-3; clone_size: .; cdr3_nt: TGTGCCAGCAGTTTATTCCGGGATGCCGGAAACACCATATATTTT; cdr3_aa: CASSLFRDAGNTIYF
v_call: TRBV10-3; d_call: TRBD1; j_call: TRBJ1-2; clone_size: .; cdr3_nt: TGTGCCATCAGCCAGGGGGATGGCTATGGCTACACCTTC; cdr3_aa: CAISQGDGYGYTF
v_call: TRBV27; d_call: TRBD1; j_call: TRBJ2-2; clone_size: .; cdr3_nt: TGTGCCAGCAGTCCATCGACAGGGGCCGGGGAGCTGTTTTTT; cdr3_aa: CASSPSTGAGELFF
v_call: TRBV12-3/TRBV12-4; d_call: .; j_call: TRBJ1-3; clone_size: .; cdr3_nt: TGTGCCAGCAGTTTAGCCCAGGGAGGGAACACCATATATTTT; cdr3_aa: CASSLAQGGNTIYF
v_call: TRBV6-2/TRBV6-3; d_call: .; j_call: TRBJ2-2; clone_size: once; cdr3_nt: TGTGCCAGCAGTTACCCTAGCGGGGAGCTGTTTTTT; cdr3_aa: CASSYPSGELFF
v_call: TRBV6-2/TRBV6-3; d_call: .; j_call: TRBJ2-5; clone_size: .; cdr3_nt: TGTGCCAGCAGTCTACGCGGGAAAGGGTACCAAGAGACCCAGTACTTC; cdr3_aa: CASSLRGKGYQETQYF
v_call: TRBV28; d_call: .; j_call: TRBJ1-2; clone_size: .; cdr3_nt: TGTGCCAGCAGTCTGGGGGACAACTCCTATGGCTACACCTTC; cdr3_aa: CASSLGDNSYGYTF
v_call: TRBV10-3; d_call: .; j_call: TRBJ2-1; clone_size: .; cdr3_nt: TGTGCCATCAGTGAGTTGGCGGGGCAAGAGCAGTTCTTC; cdr3_aa: CAISELAGQEQFF
v_call: TRBV10-2; d_call: .; j_call: TRBJ1-1; clone_size: .; cdr3_nt: TGCGCCAGCAGTGAGTTTAACACTGAAGCTTTCTTT; cdr3_aa: CASSEFNTEAFF
v_call: TRBV20-1; d_call: .; j_call: TRBJ2-5; clone_size: .; cdr3_nt: TGCAGTGCTAGGAGGGTGCGGGAGACCCAGTACTTC; cdr3_aa: CSARRVRETQYF
v_call: TRBV7-9; d_call: TRBD1; j_call: TRBJ1-1; clone_size: .; cdr3_nt: TGTGCCAGCAGCCCCATGGGAGGGGGCTCTCTCGAAGCTTTCTTT; cdr3_aa: CASSPMGGGSLEAFF
v_call: TRBV11-2; d_call: TRBD2; j_call: TRBJ2-5; clone_size: .; cdr3_nt: TGTGCCAGCAGCCCCGTAGGGGGACTAGCTCTTTACGAGACCCAGTACTTC; cdr3_aa: CASSPVGGLALYETQYF
v_call: TRBV7-2; d_call: TRBD1; j_call: TRBJ2-1; clone_size: .; cdr3_nt: TGTGCCAGCAGCTCGTTCACTACAGGGGGTTCCTATGAGCAGTTCTTC; cdr3_aa: CASSSFTTGGSYEQFF
v_call: TRBV5-1; d_call: .; j_call: TRBJ2-5; clone_size: few; cdr3_nt: TGCGCCAGCAGCCGAGGGTCGCAAGAGACCCAGTACTTC; cdr3_aa: CASSRGSQETQYF
v_call: TRBV10-3; d_call: .; j_call: TRBJ1-2; clone_size: .; cdr3_nt: TGTGCCATCAGTGATCCCGAGAGACAGCGCTATGGCTACACCTTC; cdr3_aa: CAISDPERQRYGYTF
v_call: TRBV7-9; d_call: .; j_call: TRBJ1-4; clone_size: .; cdr3_nt: TGTGCCAGCAGCTCCAGGGAACGTCCTAATGAAAAACTGTTTTTT; cdr3_aa: CASSSRERPNEKLFF
v_call: TRBV18; d_call: TRBD1; j_call: TRBJ2-2; clone_size: .; cdr3_nt: TGTGCCAGCTCACCCACTCCGGGACAGCCGAACACCGGGGAGCTGTTTTTT; cdr3_aa: CASSPTPGQPNTGELFF
v_call: TRBV7-9; d_call: .; j_call: TRBJ1-3; clone_size: .; cdr3_nt: TGTGCCAGCAGCCTCATTTTCCAGGGGATCTCTGGAAACACCATATATTTT; cdr3_aa: CASSLIFQGISGNTIYF
v_call: TRBV7-2; d_call: TRBD2; j_call: TRBJ2-2; clone_size: .; cdr3_nt: TGTGCCAGCAGCTTAGCGGGAGGGCCCGCCGGGGAGCTGTTTTTT; cdr3_aa: CASSLAGGPAGELFF
v_call: TRBV6-5; d_call: .; j_call: TRBJ2-7; clone_size: .; cdr3_nt: TGCCCAATGAGTCCGGGGCGCACCTACGAGCAGTACTTC; cdr3_aa: CPMSPGRTYEQYF
v_call: TRBV7-8; d_call: TRBD2; j_call: TRBJ2-2; clone_size: .; cdr3_nt: TGTGCCAGCAGGATAGCGGGGGGGCCTGGGGAGCTGTTTTTT; cdr3_aa: CASRIAGGPGELFF
v_call: TRBV2; d_call: .; j_call: TRBJ2-1; clone_size: .; cdr3_nt: TGTGCCAGCAGTGAAGCTAGGTACAATGAGCAGTTCTTC; cdr3_aa: CASSEARYNEQFF
v_call: TRBV20-1; d_call: TRBD1; j_call: TRBJ2-1; clone_size: .; cdr3_nt: TGCAGTGCGACCCAACAGGGGGCGCGATACAATGAGCAGTTCTTC; cdr3_aa: CSATQQGARYNEQFF
v_call: TRBV27; d_call: .; j_call: TRBJ1-3; clone_size: .; cdr3_nt: TGTGCCAGCAGTTTCCCGACGGTACCCCACTCTGGAAACACCATATATTTT; cdr3_aa: CASSFPTVPHSGNTIYF
v_call: TRBV3-1; d_call: TRBD2; j_call: TRBJ2-1; clone_size: .; cdr3_nt: TGTGCCAGCAGCCCTCTCGCGGGAGGGACCTACAATGAGCAGTTCTTC; cdr3_aa: CASSPLAGGTYNEQFF
v_call: TRBV24-1; d_call: .; j_call: TRBJ2-5; clone_size: .; cdr3_nt: TGTGCCACCAGTGATTTGCGAGGCGGAGAGACCCAGTACTTC; cdr3_aa: CATSDLRGGETQYF
v_call: TRBV30; d_call: TRBD1; j_call: TRBJ2-6; clone_size: .; cdr3_nt: TGTGCCTGGAGTGGGACAGGGGACGACGTCCTGACTTTC; cdr3_aa: CAWSGTGDDVLTF
v_call: TRBV14; d_call: .; j_call: TRBJ2-7; clone_size: .; cdr3_nt: TGTGCCAGCAGCCCACTAGGTTCGGGATACGAGCAGTACTTC; cdr3_aa: CASSPLGSGYEQYF
v_call: TRBV30; d_call: .; j_call: TRBJ2-3; clone_size: .; cdr3_nt: TGTGCCTCCTCCTGGAGGGCCCCGCAGGCAGATACGCAGTATTTT; cdr3_aa: CASSWRAPQADTQYF
v_call: TRBV29-1; d_call: .; j_call: TRBJ2-1; clone_size: .; cdr3_nt: TGCAGCGTGCCCCTTCGGGGGCAGACCAATGAGCAGTTCTTC; cdr3_aa: CSVPLRGQTNEQFF
v_call: TRBV2; d_call: .; j_call: TRBJ2-2; clone_size: .; cdr3_nt: TGTGCCAGCAGTGACTCAACTAGGAACGGGGAGCTGTTTTTT; cdr3_aa: CASSDSTRNGELFF
v_call: TRBV6-5; d_call: .; j_call: TRBJ1-2; clone_size: .; cdr3_nt: TGTGCCAGCAGGCGAAACTTGGGAGGCTACACCTTC; cdr3_aa: CASRRNLGGYTF